Below, one T cell receptor beta chain is given with its context. Study processing details: Amplified reference gene primers provided the basis for estimating nucleated cell counts. The assay was immunoSEQ multiplex PCR, and TCRdb's table has in-frame clones only and misses some. The DNA was the basis for D and trimming; V, J and clone size are from that table. Here the sample spans about 150,000 clones, nearly 80% being singletons. This specimen belongs to a study of blood T cell repertoires in COVID-19. The overall study: The United States, Italy and Spain were the sources of the acute and convalescent COVID-19 samples.

Sequenced input: peripheral blood. The clonotype was recovered from a woman older than 75 with acute or convalescent COVID-19.

For the CDR3, the DNA is TGTGCCAGTAGTGTGGACAGGGTAACCTTCTATGGCTACACCTTC. This sequence encodes CASSVDRVTFYGYTF. The V and J genes are TRBV19 and TRBJ1-2; 8 nucleotides align to TRBD1. Trimming cost V 5 bases and J 4 bases; bases outside gene matches: 9. Germline V gene lookup returns CDR1 LNHDA and CDR2 SQIVND (reference sequence). This CDR3 contains 15 residues.